This T cell receptor (beta chain) was profiled in a study of cytomegalovirus exposure and HLA in healthy donors. Germline V gene sequence: CDR1 GTSNPN, CDR2 SVGIG (reference sequence). V was trimmed by 3 bases and J by 2 bases, leaving 8 bases between them. This CDR3 region has 13 residues. Vbeta (60) and Jbeta (13) primers were used in the PCR. Method: immunoSEQ multiplex PCR; TCRdb's copy keeps in-frame clones and lacks some. Here the sample spans roughly 120,000 clones, 15% being singletons. This clone showed up just a few times. Other DNA sequences in this specimen translate into the identical CDR3.

The sequenced material came from PBMCs. The clonotype was recovered from a woman aged 18-35 years in good health and CMV-seronegative. The J gene is TRBJ1-5, the V gene TRBV30; a weak D match, TRBD1 (5 bases). CDR3 amino acids: CAWSSGGNQPQHF. The CDR3 DNA reads TGTGCCTGGAGCTCGGGGGGCAATCAGCCCCAGCATTTT.